A single sample gave rise to the 15 T cell receptor beta chains below, sequenced in a study of vaccination and CD4 T cells after COVID-19. An Oncomine TCR Beta short-read assay was used to sequence the DNA from cultured CD4+ T cells. A single record per CDR3 protein comes from TCRdb applying MiXCR to the PCR reads. This table holds approximately 15,000 distinct CDR3 sequences, roughly 51% found once. This sample's treatment: roughly 10-day PBMC culture with coronavirus spike peptide pools or control peptides (ViraFEST assay). Which antigens these TCRs recognize remains unknown. The sample was CD4+ T cells from blood, cultured in vitro. These receptor sequences come from a human donor who had recovered from COVID-19.

V usage is TRBV7-9 and J usage is TRBJ2-6, with 10 bases identical to TRBD1. CDR1 is SEHNR, CDR2 FQNEAQ, per germline (reference sequence). V was clipped by 10 bases and J by 8 bases; unmatched bases: 8. The CDR3 sequence is 14 residues long. CDR3 sequence reads: CATDRDRGSNVLTF. CDR3 DNA: TGTGCCACCGACCGGGACAGGGGTTCCAACGTCCTGACTTTC.

The chain links TRBV7-2 to TRBJ2-7; D gene uncertain. This CDR3 is built from 14 residues. Germline loops: CDR1 SGHTA, CDR2 FQGNSA. Trimming shortened V by 2 bases and J by 2 bases, and 10 bases separated the two germline ends. CDR3 nucleotide sequence: TGTGCCAGCAGCTTACTAGGACCGACCTACGAGCAGTACTTC. The encoded protein is CASSLLGPTYEQYF.

The chain carries TRBV20-1 and TRBJ1-2; D is ambiguous. The germline V gene has CDR1 DFQATT and CDR2 SNEGSKA (reference sequence). The length of the CDR3 is 14 residues. V was clipped by 0 bases and J by 2 bases, with 10 bases between them. CDR3 protein: CSARDTQVNYGYTF. The DNA for the CDR3 is TGCAGTGCTAGAGATACGCAGGTGAACTATGGCTACACCTTC.

There are a few counts of this clonotype. This sequence joins TRBV6-1 and TRBJ1-5; D ambiguous. This CDR3 has 13 amino acids. Trimming stripped 1 base from V and 7 bases from J, with 8 bases between. Germline loops: CDR1 MNHNS, CDR2 SASEGT. This CDR3 reads CASSEGREQPQHF. The DNA for the CDR3 is TGTGCCAGCAGTGAAGGAAGGGAACAGCCCCAGCATTTT.

The chain recombines TRBV7-9 with TRBJ2-5; perhaps TRBD2 as D (5 bases). Between the trimmed V and J ends, which lost 5 bases and 2 bases, there was a span of 12 bases. The CDR3 is made up of 14 amino acids. Germline assignment: CDR1 SEHNR and CDR2 FQNEAQ (reference sequence). CDR3: CASSLWTSQETQYF. CDR3 in DNA: TGTGCCAGCAGCCTGTGGACTTCTCAAGAGACCCAGTACTTC.

The chain joins TRBV7-8 to TRBJ1-5; 7 bases match TRBD1. CDR3 length: 14 amino acids. V lost 5 bases to trimming and J lost 11 bases; unmatched junction nucleotides: 12. The V gene's germline CDR1 is SGHVS and CDR2 FQNEAQ. The CDR3 sequence: CASSPGQLESAQHF. DNA for the CDR3: TGTGCCAGCAGCCCGGGACAGCTAGAATCGGCCCAGCATTTT.

This clonotype was picked up one time. The CDR3 bases are TGCAGTGCCATCAGGACAGGGGGAGATGAAAAACTGTTTTTT. This translates into CSAIRTGGDEKLFF. The chain links TRBV20-1 to TRBJ1-4, with 10 positions matching TRBD1. V was pared by 6 bases and J by 6 bases, with 7 bases of the junction left unmatched. This CDR3 is built from 14 residues. Germline V gene lookup returns CDR1 DFQATT and CDR2 SNEGSKA (reference sequence).

The chain employs TRBV4-2 and TRBJ2-7, with D possibly matching TRBD2 (6 bases). V was cut by 1 base and J by 4 bases, with 11 bases left in between. The V gene's germline CDR1 is LGHNA and CDR2 YNFKEQ. The CDR3 covers 14 residues. The DNA for the CDR3 is TGTGCCAGCAGCCAAGCTCAACTAGCATACGAGCAGTACTTC. Translated: CASSQAQLAYEQYF.

This clonotype has just a few counts. The chain couples TRBV20-1 to TRBJ2-2; 8 nucleotides line up with TRBD1. The CDR3 runs 15 residues. V shed 6 bases and J 2 bases; nucleotides not matched to a gene: 8. Germline-derived CDR1 and CDR2 are DFQATT and SNEGSKA (reference sequence). The CDR3 nucleotides are TGCAGTGCCCCGGACAGGGCCACCAACACCGGGGAGCTGTTTTTT. Translating it yields CSAPDRATNTGELFF.

This clonotype appeared a few times. The chain couples TRBV6-1 to TRBJ1-5; tentative D call: TRBD1 (5 bases). There are 15 residues in the CDR3. Germline V gene lookup returns CDR1 MNHNS and CDR2 SASEGT. Trimming cost V 7 bases and J 0 bases, with 13 bases left between them. The CDR3 bases are TGTGCCAGCACCCAGGGAGAGTTTAGCAATCAGCCCCAGCATTTT. As protein: CASTQGEFSNQPQHF.

The chain has TRBV7-2 and TRBJ2-4; possibly TRBD1 or TRBD2 for D (5 bases each). Trimming cost V 4 bases and J 4 bases, with 8 bases left between them. The CDR3 has 13 residues. Germline assignment: CDR1 SGHTA and CDR2 FQGNSA. CDR3 DNA: TGTGCCAGCAGCTCGGGGCGGAAAAACATTCAGTACTTC. This codes for CASSSGRKNIQYF.

This clonotype turned up a few times. The V gene is TRBV11-3, the J gene TRBJ2-5, with a possible D match to TRBD2 (5 bases). V was clipped by 5 bases and J by 9 bases, with 22 bases between them. This CDR3 is built from 15 residues. Germline V gives CDR1 SGHNT, CDR2 YENEEA. In DNA, the CDR3 is TGTGCCAGCAGCCCCTACGGTGCGGGCCCCCAGTCCCAGTACTTC. Its translation: CASSPYGAGPQSQYF.

To note about this clonotype: At one of its ends the junction is not consistent with the germline gene, which may arise from a read error. The chain uses TRBV6-5 and TRBJ1-3, with 11 nucleotides matching TRBD1. From germline, CDR1 is MNHEY and CDR2 SVGAGI. The length of the CDR3 is 14 residues. DNA for the CDR3: TGTGCCAGCAGTTACCCGGGACAGGGGGACACCATGTATTTT. Translating it yields CASSYPGQGDTMYF.

This clonotype was counted a few times. This chain connects TRBV7-9 to TRBJ2-7, with D perhaps matching TRBD1 (5 bases). In germline, CDR1 is SEHNR, CDR2 FQNEAQ (reference sequence). With 4 bases removed from V and 3 bases from J, the gap between germline ends came to 10 bases. This CDR3 has 13 amino acids. Here the CDR3 reads CASSSLGHYEQYF. The CDR3, as DNA: TGTGCCAGCAGCTCACTTGGACACTACGAGCAGTACTTC.

J is TRBJ2-2 and V is TRBV10-1; TRBD2 agrees at 13 bases. The CDR3 has 18 amino acids. The germline V gene has CDR1 WNHNN and CDR2 SYGVQD (reference sequence). V lost 6 bases to trimming and J lost 3 bases; unmatched junction nucleotides: 10. CDR3 residues: CASSPKRTSGGDTGELFF. CDR3 nucleotides: TGCGCCAGCAGCCCCAAGCGGACTAGCGGGGGTGACACCGGGGAGCTGTTTTTT.